The 4 T cell receptor beta chains listed next were all sequenced from one sample in a study of blood T cell repertoires in COVID-19. Here immunoSEQ multiplex PCR was the method, and the copy in TCRdb shows in-frame clones only, minus some. The sample has about 230,000 clones; approximately 82% are singletons. What was sequenced was peripheral blood. The receptor source for this set is a man aged 35-49 years with active or convalescent COVID-19.

V is TRBV7-2 and J is TRBJ1-1, with TRBD1 matching 11 bases. The CDR3 covers 17 residues. Germline CDR1 is SGHTA and CDR2 is FQGNSA. The J segment lost 3 bases and the V segment lost 1 base, leaving 7 bases of the junction unmatched. CDR3 DNA: TGTGCCAGCAGCTTAGTTAGGACAGGGGGCGCCGACACTGAAGCTTTCTTT. Its translation: CASSLVRTGGADTEAFF.

With regard to this clone: This may be a read error, as it is one base from a much larger clone. This chain connects TRBV7-2 to TRBJ1-3, with 7 bases identical to TRBD1. Losses at the gene ends were 5 bases for V and 2 bases for J; bases not matched to a gene: 3. The germline CDR1 and CDR2 sequences are SGHTA and FQGNSA. The CDR3 runs to 14 residues. CDR3 bases: TGTGCCAGCAGCCCGACAGGGACTGGAAACACCATATATTTT. It encodes CASSPTGTGNTIYF.

The chain employs TRBV3-1 (or the pseudogene TRBV3-2) and TRBJ2-5; 8 bases are shared with TRBD2. The CDR3 has 16 residues. The junction had 9 bases not matched to a gene; V was cut back by 4 bases and J by 2 bases. Per germline, CDR1 LGHDT and CDR2 YNNKEL (reference sequence). The CDR3 DNA is TGTGCCAGCAGCCTCATCCCCACTAGCGGTCAAGAGACCCAGTACTTC. It yields the protein CASSLIPTSGQETQYF.

The genes are TRBV21-1 and TRBJ1-5; the table's D call, TRBD1, has no DNA check behind it. TRBV21-1 corresponds to a pseudogene. This CDR3 spans 17 amino acids. The CDR3 here is CASSKGRRQGWDQPQHF. The DNA of the CDR3 is TGTGCCAGCAGCAAAGGCAGGAGACAGGGATGGGATCAGCCCCAGCATTTT.